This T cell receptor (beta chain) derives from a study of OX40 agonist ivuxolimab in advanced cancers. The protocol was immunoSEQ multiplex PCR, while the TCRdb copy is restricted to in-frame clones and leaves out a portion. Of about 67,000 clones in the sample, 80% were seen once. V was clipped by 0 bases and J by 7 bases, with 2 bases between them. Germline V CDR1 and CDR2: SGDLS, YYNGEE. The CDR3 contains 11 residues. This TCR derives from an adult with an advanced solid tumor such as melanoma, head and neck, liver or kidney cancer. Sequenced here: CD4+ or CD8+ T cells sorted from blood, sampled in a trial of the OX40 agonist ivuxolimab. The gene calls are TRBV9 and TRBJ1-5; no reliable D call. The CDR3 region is CASSVGQPQHF. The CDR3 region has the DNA TGTGCCAGCAGCGTAGGACAGCCCCAGCATTTT.